This T cell receptor (beta chain) was recorded in a study of CD8 T cells in Susac syndrome (dated by TCRdb to about 2019). Regarding the research as a whole: The study used repertoire sequencing to test whether antigen drove CD8+ T cell activation and differentiation in Susac syndrome.

Peripheral blood CD8+ and CD4+ T cells from healthy donors, Susac syndrome patients and multiple sclerosis patients were profiled using high-throughput TCR beta sequencing. Multiple sclerosis controls were treatment-naive patients with stable or active relapsing-remitting disease fulfilling revised McDonald criteria. Bulk CD8+ and CD4+ T cells were purified by magnetic negative isolation, while CD8+ TEMRA cells were enriched using FACS. Blood was drawn into EDTA tubes, processed within 24 hours, and PBMCs were isolated by density gradient centrifugation. PBMCs intended for TCR sequencing were cryopreserved in liquid nitrogen and thawed later in a water bath at 37 degrees C. The sorted or isolated CD4+, CD8+ and CD8+ TEMRA cells reached a purity of at least 90%. The study at large found these results: The number of individuals in the TCR sequencing and HLA analysis was recognized as being relatively small.

RNA was extracted with the RNeasy kit and about 0.45 to 1 ug was reverse transcribed using random hexamers. TCR beta CDR3 regions were amplified with the immunoSEQ multiplex PCR assay covering 54 Vbeta and 13 Jbeta segments. To correct PCR amplification bias, a synthetic template baseline was used for both primer optimization and computational correction. Processing in the source paper ran as follows. Only productive sequences were kept, with reads annotated to V, D and J genes according to IMGT and analyzed in immunoSEQ Analyzer. Clonality was calculated as one minus the Shannon entropy normalized by log2 of the number of productive unique sequences. For each patient and control, public and private clones were evaluated within the 100 most prevalent clones. Susac-specific clones were defined as absent from healthy and MS cohorts, over a thousand published viral clones and other ImmuneACCESS disease sequences. TCRdb reran the public reads through fastp at Q25 and MiXCR, keeping productive beta chains. CDR3 protein sequences are deduplicated, and each keeps its most common genes and DNA. The V and J calls and clone size are TCRdb's, not the authors'. This sample lists approximately 220,000 distinct CDR3 sequences; 95% were detected once. Clones ranked in the top ten supply about 0.08% of the sample.

For this clonotype: Its antigen is unknown. Within one base of it there is no much larger clone, and no base qualities were kept.

The sequenced sample consisted of CD4+ T cells from PBMCs. The receptor's source is a human donor with multiple sclerosis.

Here the CDR3 is given as CSAGRTGTQETQYF. Read as DNA, the sequence is TGCAGTGCTGGACGGACAGGGACACAAGAGACCCAGTACTTC. This chain joins TRBV20-1 to TRBJ2-5; 8 bases in between match TRBD1. At the junction V is shortened by 5 bases and J by 2 bases; bases outside the gene matches: 7. CDR3 length: 14 amino acids, cysteine to phenylalanine. Solely the CDR3 DNA is kept, with 42 bases framed from the first base. CDR1 DFQATT and CDR2 SNEGSKA were looked up in the germline V gene (reference sequence).